Shown below are 9 T cell receptor beta chains from a single sample sequenced in a study of regulatory T cells in long-lasting Graves disease. Stated time point: persistent/refractory GD, antithyroid drugs over 5 years with positive TRAb. PBMC-extracted RNA yielded the TCR library. Arm-PCR of CDR3 regions and iRepertoire HTBI primers were the basis on which TCR beta libraries were built. TCRdb re-called the multiplex PCR reads with MiXCR, one entry per CDR3 protein. The top ten clones hold less than 9% of a sample with about 470,000 distinct CDR3 sequences, about 22% of them seen once. The sequences come from peripheral blood mononuclear cells (PBMCs), collected when the disease was refractory, from a patient treated with antithyroid drugs. The receptors derive from a female donor with Graves disease.

The chain has TRBV7-9 and TRBJ2-7; D could derive from TRBD1 or TRBD2 (5 bases each). V lost 1 base and J 3 bases, leaving 19 bases between the germline ends. Germline-derived CDR1 and CDR2 are SEHNR and FQNEAQ (reference sequence). The CDR3 runs to 17 residues. The CDR3 loop is CASSLVGRGPIIYEQYF. As DNA, the CDR3 is TGTGCCAGCAGCTTAGTAGGTCGGGGACCCATCATCTACGAGCAGTACTTC.

The CDR3 DNA follows: TGTGCCAGCAGCTTTAAGGTAAAAACATCGACCTTGAACACTGAAGCTTTCTTT. Its translation: CASSFKVKTSTLNTEAFF. The chain combines TRBV13 with TRBJ1-1; D unresolved. The CDR3 covers 18 residues. Germline CDR1 reads PRHDT; CDR2 reads FYEKMQ (reference sequence). Trimming left V 3 bases short and J 0 bases short, with 20 bases between.

About this clonotype itself: No conserved phenylalanine or tryptophan ends this CDR3, so it is likely a read error. This chain connects TRBV5-1 to TRBJ2-3; D is undetermined. This CDR3 has 12 residues. Germline V gene data show CDR1 as SGHRS and CDR2 as YFSETQ. Trimming cost V 5 bases and J 3 bases, with 7 bases left between them. The CDR3 DNA follows: TGCGCCAGCAGTGGGCAGACAGATACGCAGTATCTT. Its protein is CASSGQTDTQYL.

In this sample, this clonotype turned up many times. The V and J genes are TRBV12-3 or TRBV12-4 and TRBJ2-2, with D possibly being TRBD1 (6 bases). The CDR3 totals 13 residues. The ends were cut back, 6 bases at V and 5 bases at J, with 10 bases in the middle. The CDR3 spells CASSPDRTGELFF. CDR3 nucleotides: TGTGCCAGCAGCCCCGACAGGACCGGGGAGCTGTTTTTT.

This clonotype has ten or more counts. This chain links TRBV6-1 with TRBJ2-5; the match to TRBD2 covers 7 bases. Germline V gives CDR1 MNHNS, CDR2 SASEGT. The CDR3 extends over 13 amino acids. The V segment lost 6 bases and the J segment 5 bases; nucleotides outside the gene matches: 6. The CDR3 sequence: CASSRGSGETQYF. Here the CDR3 DNA reads TGTGCCAGCAGCCGCGGGAGTGGCGAGACCCAGTACTTC.

This clonotype has a handful of counts. This rearrangement joins TRBV20-1 to TRBJ2-7; D is uncertain. This CDR3 spans 12 amino acids. Germline-derived CDR1 and CDR2 are DFQATT and SNEGSKA (reference sequence). Trimming removed 6 bases from V and 5 bases from J, with 14 bases in between. The CDR3 reads CSATLGINEQYF. The CDR3 DNA sequence: TGCAGTGCCACTTTAGGGATAAACGAGCAGTACTTC.

The chain has TRBV19 and TRBJ2-7; tentative D call: TRBD1 (6 bases). The germline gives CDR1 LNHDA, CDR2 SQIVND (reference sequence). V was clipped by 3 bases and J by 0 bases, with 9 bases between them. The CDR3 consists of 14 residues. The CDR3 protein is CASSMTGSSYEQYF. In nucleotides, the CDR3 is TGTGCCAGTAGTATGACAGGTAGCTCCTACGAGCAGTACTTC.

In the case of this clonotype: One end of the junction is discordant with germline, which a read error may explain. The rearrangement uses TRBV3-1 and TRBJ2-5, with TRBD2 identical over 9 bases. The CDR3 has 15 amino acids. CDR1 and CDR2 from the germline V gene are LGHDT and YNNKEL (reference sequence). The CDR3 sequence is CANSPGTSKSETQYF. The CDR3 coding sequence is TGTGCCAACAGCCCGGGGACTAGCAAGTCGGAGACCCAGTACTTC.

This clonotype was detected once. Being one base from a much bigger clone, this may be a read error. This likely comes from a read error, as the CDR3 has no conserved phenylalanine or tryptophan at its end. V usage is TRBV27 and J usage is TRBJ2-4; D remains unclear. The V end was cut by 0 bases, the J end by 1 base, with 7 bases between. The CDR3 consists of 15 residues. Germline lookup yields CDR1 MNHEY and CDR2 SMNVEV (reference sequence). The CDR3 DNA follows: TGTGCCAGCAGTTTATCAGGGATGGCCAAAAACATTCAGTACATC. This codes for CASSLSGMAKNIQYI.